A selection of T cell receptor beta chains follows, all from one sample in a study of blood T cell repertoires in COVID-19. Assay used: immunoSEQ multiplex PCR; TCRdb lists only in-frame clones, some missing. The sample carries about 460,000 clones, 80% to 90% recorded once. The sequenced sample was PBMCs or T cells enriched from blood (not recorded which). The receptors shown here come from a woman aged 60-70 years who had recovered from COVID-19. The CDR3 runs from the conserved cysteine through the conserved F or W. A D gene is named only where the DNA matches it firmly. Size is stated for part of the rows, as once, few or many counts, or as a class when the clone is expanded.

TRBJ2-7 TRBD2 TRBV27 NA CASASPAGLASDEQYF TGTGCCAGCGCCTCGCCCGCCGGACTAGCGTCGGACGAGCAGTACTTC
TRBJ2-3 NA TRBV5-1 NA CASSPSTSTDTQYF TGCGCCAGCAGTCCCTCAACTAGCACAGATACGCAGTATTTT
TRBJ2-7 NA TRBV20-1 NA CSASGEGGYEQYF TGCAGTGCTAGTGGGGAGGGGGGCTACGAGCAGTACTTC
TRBJ1-1 TRBD1 TRBV5-1 NA CASSLEQGGIEAFF TGCGCCAGCAGCTTGGAACAGGGGGGGATTGAAGCTTTCTTT
TRBJ2-3 NA TRBV7-8 NA CASSRRRGYTDTQYF TGTGCCAGCAGCCGAAGGCGGGGCTACACAGATACGCAGTATTTT
TRBJ2-3 NA TRBV28 NA CASSVLQGLKTDTQYF TGTGCCAGCAGTGTCCTACAGGGTTTAAAAACAGATACGCAGTATTTT
TRBJ2-2 NA TRBV24-1 NA CATSDLGHSNTGELFF TGTGCCACCAGTGATTTGGGACATTCGAACACCGGGGAGCTGTTTTTT
TRBJ1-1 TRBD1 TRBV6-5 NA CASREGQGRAFF TGTGCCAGCAGGGAGGGACAGGGACGGGCTTTCTTT
TRBJ1-5 NA TRBV12-3/TRBV12-4 few CASSLSGFQPQHF TGTGCCAGCAGTTTGTCAGGGTTTCAGCCCCAGCATTTT
TRBJ2-7 NA TRBV7-8 NA CASSQIGYEQYF TGTGCCAGCAGCCAGATCGGCTACGAGCAGTACTTC
TRBJ2-7 NA TRBV2 NA CASSIQGPPYEQYF TGTGCCAGCAGCATACAGGGTCCCCCCTACGAGCAGTACTTC
TRBJ1-3 NA TRBV3-1/TRBV3-2 NA CASSLGEGNTIYF TGTGCCAGCAGCCTAGGGGAAGGAAACACCATATATTTT
TRBJ1-2 TRBD1 TRBV19 NA CASSIAAGQVTYGYTF TGTGCCAGTAGTATTGCCGCCGGACAGGTGACCTATGGCTACACCTTC
TRBJ2-3 NA TRBV7-2 many CASSLGGGGSHTQYF TGTGCCAGCAGCTTAGGAGGGGGGGGATCACATACGCAGTATTTT
TRBJ1-6 NA TRBV2 NA CASRGNSPLHF TGTGCCAGCCGGGGAAATTCACCCCTCCACTTT
TRBJ2-1 TRBD2 TRBV12-5 NA CASGAGGLVLLF TGTGCTAGTGGTGCTGGAGGACTAGTACTCCTCTTC
TRBJ2-1 TRBD1 TRBV11-2 NA CASSFRQGLGSDNEQFF TGTGCCAGCAGCTTTCGACAGGGCCTAGGGAGCGACAATGAGCAGTTCTTC
TRBJ2-5 NA TRBV4-1 NA CASSQVHGGLETQYF TGCGCCAGCAGCCAAGTACACGGGGGGCTGGAGACCCAGTACTTC